The clone carrying this T cell receptor beta chain occurred a few times. Its antigen is unidentified. The sample originates from a study of cytotoxic CD8 clonotypes in ibrutinib-treated CLL. Study overall: Response samples followed a median approximately 13 months of treatment, range 6 to 36.

Assay: immunoSEQ multiplex PCR; the TCRdb copy retains only in-frame clones and omits some. This sample carries 200,000 to 250,000 clones, 60% to 75% of them seen once, and the ten largest clones take 15%. General study findings and limits: The study found baseline clonality above age-matched healthy donors, tracking circulating CD8+ T-cell counts.

The CDR3 runs to 14 residues. V shed 5 bases and J shed 5 bases, with 16 bases lying between them. Germline lookup yields CDR1 GTSNPN and CDR2 SVGIG (reference sequence). This chain connects TRBV30 to TRBJ2-1, with unresolved D. Sample: PBMCs, taken after 24 months of ibrutinib treatment. This clonotype originated in a human donor with chronic lymphocytic leukemia. The CDR3 here is CAWLGGSTDNEQFF. For the CDR3, the DNA is TGTGCCTGGTTGGGCGGTTCCACCGACAATGAGCAGTTCTTC.